The 13 T cell receptor beta chains below were found in one sample sequenced in a study of early T cells in non-severe SARS-CoV-2 infection. TCRdb re-called the 5' RACE reads with MiXCR, one entry per CDR3 protein. In the table there are about 130,000 distinct CDR3 sequences, 15% of which are singletons. Material: whole blood. These TCRs come from an adult who was a healthcare worker with PCR-confirmed SARS-CoV-2 infection or an uninfected control (not recorded which).

The chain employs TRBV6-2 or TRBV6-3 and TRBJ1-2, with TRBD1 matching over 9 bases. Germline-derived CDR1 and CDR2 are MNHEY and SVGEGT. Germline trimming cut 4 bases from V and 4 bases from J; bases unmatched to any gene: 4. There are 14 residues in the CDR3. As DNA, the CDR3 is TGTGCCAGCAGTTCCGGGACAGGGACCTATGGCTACACCTTC. Its translation is CASSSGTGTYGYTF.

J is TRBJ2-3 and V is TRBV20-1; a weak D match, TRBD1 (7 bases). The CDR3 contains 14 residues. Trimming removed 1 base at V and 6 bases at J, with 14 bases between. The germline V gene encodes CDR1 DFQATT and CDR2 SNEGSKA (reference sequence). CDR3 DNA: TGCAGTGCTAGAGCAAGGACAGGAGGGGATACGCAGTATTTT. Translating it yields CSARARTGGDTQYF.

In this sample, this clonotype turned up a few times. The chain joins TRBV6-6 to TRBJ1-5; D gene uncertain. Trimming pared 6 bases from V and 6 bases from J, leaving 15 bases between. Germline V gene sequence: CDR1 MNHNY, CDR2 SVGAGI (reference sequence). The CDR3 extends over 14 amino acids. The DNA of the CDR3 is TGTGCCAGCAGCCCCCCCGGGATCAGTCAGCCCCAGCATTTT. Residues: CASSPPGISQPQHF.

The chain couples TRBV29-1 to TRBJ2-7; the D is unclear. CDR1 and CDR2 from the germline V gene are SQVTM and ANQGSEA. The CDR3 totals 14 residues. The V end lost 6 bases, the J end lost 0 bases, and 15 bases lay between the germline ends. The CDR3, as DNA: TGCAGCGTAGCCCCCGGACGGAGCTCCTACGAGCAGTACTTC. Encoded protein: CSVAPGRSSYEQYF.

The V call is TRBV9, the J call TRBJ2-3; the D is unclear. The germline V and J ends were trimmed by 4 bases and 10 bases, with 10 bases remaining between them. This CDR3 has 11 residues. CDR1 is SGDLS, CDR2 YYNGEE, per germline. CDR3 loop: CASSSDSAQYF. The CDR3 DNA follows: TGTGCCAGCAGCTCAGATTCGGCGCAGTATTTT.

The chain employs TRBV7-2 and TRBJ1-1; D gene ambiguous. This CDR3 is 15 amino acids long. Trimming removed 5 bases at V and 0 bases at J, with 13 bases between. Germline CDR1 and CDR2: SGHTA and FQGNSA. The CDR3 region is CASSTTVAVNTEAFF. CDR3 in DNA: TGTGCCAGCAGCACTACGGTGGCAGTGAACACTGAAGCTTTCTTT. Full variable domain (missing parts from reference TRBV7-2 and TRBJ1-1): GAGVSQSPSNKVTEKGKDVELRCDPISGHTALYWYRQSLGQGLEFLIYFQGNSAPDKSGLPSDRFSAERTGGSVSTLTIQRTQQEDSAVYLCASSTTVAVNTEAFFGQGTRLTVV.

This clonotype was seen only a few times. The V and J genes are TRBV12-3 or TRBV12-4 and TRBJ2-1, with 8 bases identical to TRBD1. This CDR3 is built from 16 residues. The V segment lost 6 bases and the J segment 4 bases; nucleotides outside the gene matches: 11. CDR3 DNA: TGTGCCAGCAGCAAAACCTGGACAGGGCCGTACAATGAGCAGTTCTTC. Translating it yields CASSKTWTGPYNEQFF.

This clonotype was detected only a few times. The DNA for the CDR3 is TGTGCCATCAGGGCGTCGGAGAGCTCTGGAAACACCATATATTTT. This codes for CAIRASESSGNTIYF. This rearrangement joins TRBV10-3 to TRBJ1-3; D call uncertain. Germline loops: CDR1 ENHRY, CDR2 SYGVKD. CDR3 length: 15 amino acids. With 6 bases removed from V and 0 bases from J, the gap between germline ends came to 12 bases.

This clonotype was observed a handful of times. The genes are TRBV18 and TRBJ2-1; 10 nucleotides align to TRBD2. The CDR3 length is 18 residues. From germline, CDR1 is KGHSH and CDR2 LQKENI. Trimming removed 7 bases from V and 5 bases from J; junction bases left unmatched: 17. The CDR3 loop is CASFSLNPGLAENNEQFF. CDR3 DNA sequence: TGTGCCAGCTTTAGCCTAAATCCCGGACTAGCGGAGAACAATGAGCAGTTCTTC.

As DNA, the CDR3 is TGTGCCAGCAGCTTAGGGGGGACTAACACCGGATATGGCTACACCTTC. This sequence encodes CASSLGGTNTGYGYTF. The chain carries TRBV7-9 and TRBJ1-2; tentative D call: TRBD1 (5 bases). The V and J ends lost 1 base and 5 bases respectively, with 17 bases between them. CDR1 and CDR2 (germline): SEHNR, FQNEAQ (reference sequence). This CDR3 is 16 amino acids long.

This CDR3 is CASSSPWDSGPPNEKLFF. DNA for the CDR3: TGTGCCAGCAGCTCACCGTGGGACAGCGGGCCCCCTAATGAAAAACTGTTTTTT. The chain links TRBV7-8 to TRBJ1-4, with 7 bases identical to TRBD1. The V gene end was trimmed by 4 bases and the J gene end by 3 bases; junction bases not matched to a gene: 14. CDR1 is SGHVS, CDR2 FQNEAQ, per germline. This CDR3 is 18 amino acids long.

The CDR3: CASSYSKTTVRLQLFF. CDR3 coding DNA: TGTGCCAGCAGTTACTCCAAAACGACAGTACGTTTGCAACTGTTTTTT. The chain uses TRBV6-5 and TRBJ1-4; possibly TRBD1 for D (5 bases). This CDR3 region has 16 residues. The germline gives CDR1 MNHEY, CDR2 SVGAGI. V dropped 0 bases and J dropped 12 bases, with 20 bases sitting between them.

Concerning this clonotype: One junction end disagrees with the germline gene, perhaps due to a read error. The chain is built from TRBV7-9 and TRBJ1-5; no reliable D call. Germline CDR1 reads SEHNR; CDR2 reads FQNEAQ (reference sequence). The CDR3 consists of 13 residues. CDR3 amino acids: CTSRQGSNQPQHF. The CDR3 DNA sequence: TGTACCAGCCGTCAAGGGAGCAATCAGCCCCAGCATTTT. The complete variable domain, with remaining parts taken from reference TRBV7-9 and TRBJ1-5, reads DTGVSQNPRHKITKRGQNVTFRCDPISEHNRLYWYRQTLGQGPEFLTYFQNEAQLEKSRLLSDRFSAERPKGSFSTLEIQRTEQGDSAMYLCTSRQGSNQPQHFGDGTRLSIL.